One and the same sample provided the 10 T cell receptor beta chains below, sequenced in a study of blood T cells in healthy people across ages. The use of a sample-barcoded 5' primer and a J-beta primer mix characterized a second PCR of 7 to 11 cycles. TCRdb recomputed calls from the 5' RACE reads with MiXCR, one row per CDR3 protein. The table lists about 670,000 distinct CDR3 sequences, around 43% of them singletons. The sequenced material came from blood. The receptors were gathered from a man aged 80 or over in good health.

This clonotype appeared a few times. The rearrangement joins TRBV14 to TRBJ2-1; D is unresolved. The germline V and J ends were trimmed by 6 bases and 6 bases, with 12 bases remaining between them. The length of the CDR3 is 13 residues. The germline CDR1 and CDR2 sequences are SGHDN and FVKESK. The CDR3 DNA sequence: TGTGCCAGCAGGCACTTGCTAGGCAATGAGCAGTTCTTC. Protein product: CASRHLLGNEQFF.

This clonotype was recorded a few times. This sequence joins TRBV6-4 and TRBJ2-1; 9 bases are shared with TRBD2. Germline CDR1 MRHNA, CDR2 SNTAGT. This CDR3 contains 23 residues. J lost 4 bases, V lost 7 bases, and 32 bases had no gene match. Here the CDR3 reads CASNGIAGAIRFGVGDGYNEQFF. The CDR3 nucleotides are TGTGCCAGCAACGGGATAGCGGGAGCGATCCGGTTCGGTGTGGGGGATGGGTACAATGAGCAGTTCTTC.

There are a few counts of this clonotype. The chain carries TRBV7-3 and TRBJ2-3; 13 bases map to TRBD2. Germline V gene sequence: CDR1 SGHTA, CDR2 FQGTGA. With 5 bases clipped from V and 0 bases from J, the junction kept 8 bases outside the gene matches. CDR3 length: 18 residues. The CDR3 loop reads CASSPGTSGKRSTDTQYF. The DNA of the CDR3 is TGTGCCAGCAGCCCGGGGACTAGCGGGAAAAGAAGCACAGATACGCAGTATTTT.

The table lists this clonotype with a few counts. The CDR3 DNA sequence: TGCAGTGCTTCTCAGGGGCTTCTAGATACGCAGTATTTT. This codes for CSASQGLLDTQYF. The chain links TRBV20-1 to TRBJ2-3, with a possible D match to TRBD1 (6 bases). V lost 5 bases, J lost 5 bases, and 14 bases lay in between. The CDR3 has 13 amino acids. Germline CDR1 is DFQATT and CDR2 is SNEGSKA (reference sequence).

This chain links TRBV14 with TRBJ1-1, with D unresolved. The CDR3 spans 13 residues. V gave up 0 bases and J gave up 5 bases, with 7 bases separating them. The germline V gene encodes CDR1 SGHDN and CDR2 FVKESK. CDR3 in amino acids: CASSQDRRTEAFF. The CDR3 nucleotides are TGTGCCAGCAGCCAAGACCGAAGAACTGAAGCTTTCTTT.

The V gene is TRBV20-1, the J gene TRBJ2-3, with a possible D match to TRBD2 (6 bases). V lost 6 bases, J lost 4 bases, and 17 bases lay in between. CDR3 length: 14 amino acids. Germline assignment: CDR1 DFQATT and CDR2 SNEGSKA (reference sequence). The CDR3: CSAHRTSPADTQYF. In DNA, the CDR3 is TGCAGTGCCCATCGTACTAGCCCTGCAGATACGCAGTATTTT.

This clonotype was observed a single time. The chain has TRBV30 and TRBJ2-5; D might be TRBD1 (5 bases). This CDR3 spans 13 amino acids. Germline assignment: CDR1 GTSNPN and CDR2 SVGIG (reference sequence). V lost 1 base, J lost 0 bases, and 6 bases lay in between. The CDR3 DNA follows: TGTGCCTGGAGTGCAGGGTACCAAGAGACCCAGTACTTC. This codes for CAWSAGYQETQYF.

The V gene is TRBV6-5, the J gene TRBJ2-5; D gene unclear. The CDR3 has 16 amino acids. V gave up 0 bases and J gave up 1 base, with 12 bases separating them. CDR1 MNHEY and CDR2 SVGAGI come from the germline V gene. Here the CDR3 DNA reads TGTGCCAGCAGTTACTCGATGTCCCAGCCCCAAGAGACCCAGTACTTC. As protein: CASSYSMSQPQETQYF.

This sequence joins TRBV10-1 and TRBJ2-1, with D possibly matching TRBD2 (6 bases). The germline gives CDR1 WNHNN, CDR2 SYGVQD (reference sequence). The V and J ends lost 11 bases and 6 bases respectively, with 17 bases between them. The CDR3 has 13 amino acids. This CDR3 is CAPWSSEGNEQFF. CDR3 DNA: TGCGCCCCTTGGTCTAGCGAGGGCAATGAGCAGTTCTTC.

The chain carries TRBV13 and TRBJ2-1; D unresolved. With 3 bases removed from V and 5 bases from J, the gap between germline ends came to 8 bases. The germline CDR1 and CDR2 sequences are PRHDT and FYEKMQ (reference sequence). The CDR3 is 13 residues long. In DNA form, the CDR3 reads TGTGCCAGCAGCTTCAGTAATGACAATGAGCAGTTCTTC. Its translation is CASSFSNDNEQFF.